This TCR beta chain was recorded in a study of blood T cell repertoires in COVID-19 (dated by TCRdb to the early 2020s). Some background on the complete study: Collaborator samples came from the United States, Italy and Spain and covered acute and convalescent phases of COVID-19. The material from the prospective study consisted of cDNA or gDNA derived from T cells, B-cell-depleted T cells, or PBMCs. Subjects who had been exposed to COVID-19, were actively infected with it, or had recovered from it provided the deeply sampled blood TCRbeta repertoires that made up the dataset. A freely available public database, intended as a resource for researchers studying the immune response to SARS-CoV-2, is where the repertoires were released. The samples were drawn from two sources: the first 160 participants of the ongoing ImmuneRACE study, and 1,000 to 1,500 subjects contributed by 6 global collaborators. The sample metadata nearly always contained a de-identified subject ID, COVID-19 status, age in years and sex. Where available, HLA class I and class II types were obtained from metadata supplied by the sample provider rather than from assay-based typing. The study at large found these results: How much clinical and demographic metadata was included differed by source and by participant, and the metadata was provided uncurated.

TCRbeta CDR3 regions were amplified from genomic DNA using the immunoSEQ Assay, a bias-controlled multiplex PCR. Regarding the original processing steps: The number of nucleated cells in each sample was estimated by amplification of reference gene primers within the assay. To quantify the absolute abundance of each unique TCRbeta CDR3 rearrangement, sequence reads were collapsed and filtered. Productive Simpson clonality was computed per sample as the square root of Simpson's diversity index over productive rearrangements. TCRdb stores this immuneACCESS table with in-frame sequences only. Part of the clones is absent; in the studies checked, under half of the shortfall reflects unresolved V genes, and no reason is known for the rest. Clone size and V and J calls were adopted from that table, with D and trimming inferred from the DNA. Within this sample are 35,000 to 45,000 clones, with approximately 75% of them counted one time only. The ten largest clonotypes hold about 44% of the sample.

A distance of 9 bases separates the germline ends of V and J, which lose 1 base and 1 base respectively. CDR1 SGHTA and CDR2 FQGNSA were looked up in the germline V gene. Including cysteine and phenylalanine, the CDR3 has 15 amino acids. CDR3 DNA is the only sequence kept; it has 45 bases, read in frame from the first base. Turning to this clone: Its antigen remains unidentified. The input lacks base qualities; no much larger clone sits a single base away.

Each collaborating institution followed its own protocols to collect whole blood in K2EDTA tubes. For TCRbeta analysis, collaborators shipped samples in one of three forms: frozen whole blood, isolated PBMCs, or DNA extracted from either of those sample types. This chain is built from TRBV7-2 and TRBJ2-3, and perhaps TRBD2 as D gene, on 5 matching bases. The source of this sequence is a human donor in a cohort sampled during active or convalescent COVID-19. The donor label of this sample is uncertain. Sequenced material: peripheral blood. The CDR3 amino acid sequence is: CASSLDWGGTDTQYF. The nucleotide sequence reads TGTGCCAGCAGCTTAGACTGGGGAGGCACAGATACGCAGTATTTT. The reference TRBV7-2 and TRBJ2-3 proteins fill in what lies around the CDR3, so the full variable domain reads GAGVSQSPSNKVTEKGKDVELRCDPISGHTALYWYRQSLGQGLEFLIYFQGNSAPDKSGLPSDRFSAERTGGSVSTLTIQRTQQEDSAVYLCASSLDWGGTDTQYFGPGTRLTVL.